The rows below give T cell receptor beta chains drawn from one sample of a study of control samples from healthy donors and cancer patients. The repertoire was sequenced with immunoSEQ multiplex PCR; TCRdb's copy has only in-frame clones and lacks some. Of 100,000 or so clones in the sample, around 80% were seen once. The sample taken for sequencing was blood. These TCRs come from a woman in her twenties or thirties in good health. Both conserved end residues are part of each CDR3. D genes are given only for firm matches. Clone size is given for some rows only: seen once, a few or many times, or a class if the clone is expanded.

d_call j_call clone_size v_call cdr3_length cdr3_aa cdr3_nt
TRBD1 TRBJ1-5 . TRBV6-5 15 CASSRGQEGYQPQHF TGTGCCAGCAGTAGAGGACAGGAGGGCTATCAGCCCCAGCATTTT
TRBD2 TRBJ2-6 once TRBV7-8 18 CASSLATSGGSGANVLTF TGTGCCAGCAGCTTAGCTACTAGCGGGGGGTCTGGGGCCAACGTCCTGACTTTC
TRBD1 TRBJ1-5 . TRBV20-1 13 CSAIDRGNQPQHF TGCAGTGCTATTGACAGGGGCAATCAGCCCCAGCATTTT
. TRBJ2-7 . TRBV6-6 16 CASRSLQAFGSYEQYF TGTGCCAGCAGATCCTTGCAGGCTTTTGGCTCCTACGAGCAGTACTTC
. TRBJ2-1 . TRBV30 12 CAWTGEWNEQFF TGTGCCTGGACAGGGGAGTGGAATGAGCAGTTCTTC
. TRBJ1-1 once TRBV5-1 14 CASSQAGRNTEAFF TGCGCCAGCAGCCAGGCTGGCCGGAACACTGAAGCTTTCTTT
. TRBJ2-2 . TRBV5-1 15 CASSPEGTFTGELFF TGCGCCAGCAGCCCGGAAGGGACCTTCACCGGGGAGCTGTTTTTT
. TRBJ1-2 . TRBV7-9 15 CASSATGTLKGGYTF TGTGCCAGCAGCGCAACCGGGACTCTAAAGGGTGGCTACACCTTC
TRBD1 TRBJ2-7 once TRBV5-6 15 CASSRTGTGGDEQYF TGTGCCAGCAGCCGGACAGGGACAGGGGGCGACGAGCAGTACTTC
. TRBJ2-5 . TRBV7-6 16 CASSPLSGRGRETQYF TGTGCCAGCAGTCCTTTGTCGGGCAGGGGAAGGGAGACCCAGTACTTC
. TRBJ1-2 . TRBV12-3/TRBV12-4 12 CASSPSGGGYTF TGTGCCAGCAGTCCTTCGGGGGGTGGCTACACCTTC
. TRBJ2-5 . TRBV7-8 14 CASSSDSYQETQYF TGTGCCAGCAGCTCTGACAGCTACCAAGAGACCCAGTACTTC
. TRBJ2-3 . TRBV10-3 15 CAISESGRRADTQYF TGTGCCATCAGTGAGTCGGGACGCCGGGCCGATACGCAGTATTTT
. TRBJ2-7 . TRBV2 13 CASSGTERYEQYF TGTGCCAGCAGTGGGACAGAAAGATACGAGCAGTACTTC
. TRBJ1-1 . TRBV11-2 14 CASSPGAVNTEAFF TGTGCCAGCAGCCCAGGGGCGGTGAACACTGAAGCTTTCTTT
TRBD2 TRBJ2-7 . TRBV3-1/TRBV3-2 16 CASSQGLAGGRREQYF TGTGCCAGCAGCCAGGGACTAGCGGGGGGGCGTCGGGAGCAGTACTTC
. TRBJ2-7 . TRBV7-2 12 CASSSGPYEQYF TGTGCCAGCAGCTCCGGACCCTACGAGCAGTACTTC
TRBD1 TRBJ1-1 once TRBV4-3 12 CASSQDRGRSFF TGCGCCAGCAGCCAAGACAGGGGGAGGTCTTTCTTT
TRBD2 TRBJ2-3 . TRBV7-2 16 CASSLRFSGAPDTQYF TGTGCCAGCAGCTTACGTTTTAGCGGGGCCCCAGATACGCAGTATTTT
TRBD2 TRBJ2-7 . TRBV11-2 15 CASSQSGLAGHEQYF TGTGCCAGCAGCCAATCGGGACTAGCAGGCCACGAGCAGTACTTC
. TRBJ2-7 . TRBV6-5 14 CASTKFSFSGEQYF TGTGCCAGCACTAAGTTTAGTTTTTCGGGCGAGCAGTACTTC
TRBD2 TRBJ2-2 . TRBV19 13 CACRLAGDGELFF TGTGCCTGCCGACTAGCGGGGGACGGGGAGCTGTTTTTT
TRBD1 TRBJ2-3 . TRBV5-6 15 CASSLVGQGIDTQYF TGTGCCAGCAGCTTGGTGGGACAGGGTATAGATACGCAGTATTTT
. TRBJ2-5 . TRBV5-1 14 CASSLQTSQETQYF TGCGCCAGCAGCTTGCAGACTAGCCAAGAGACCCAGTACTTC
. TRBJ2-7 . TRBV7-7 13 CASSSGPSYEQYF TGTGCCAGCAGCTCGGGACCCTCCTACGAGCAGTACTTC
. TRBJ2-3 . TRBV12-5 16 CASALSRSASTDTQYF TGTGCTAGTGCCCTTTCGCGCTCCGCTAGCACAGATACGCAGTATTTT
TRBD1 TRBJ1-6 . TRBV27 17 CASSLQPPGQGTSPLHF TGTGCCAGCAGTCTCCAGCCTCCGGGACAGGGAACATCACCCCTCCACTTT
. TRBJ2-1 . TRBV6-2/TRBV6-3 14 CASSYSNPYNEQFF TGTGCCAGCAGTTACTCGAACCCGTACAATGAGCAGTTCTTC
. TRBJ2-3 . TRBV9 15 CASSEDGTRTDTQYF TGTGCCAGCAGCGAGGACGGGACCCGCACAGATACGCAGTATTTT
TRBD2 TRBJ2-1 . TRBV19 15 CASSIEAGGYNEQFF TGTGCCAGTAGTATCGAAGCGGGGGGTTACAATGAGCAGTTCTTC
. TRBJ1-1 . TRBV10-1 13 CASSELTTSGAFF TGCGCCAGCAGTGAGCTGACCACCTCGGGGGCTTTCTTT
. TRBJ1-2 . TRBV13 15 CASSFQGRANYGYTF TGTGCCAGCAGCTTTCAGGGAAGAGCTAACTATGGCTACACCTTC
. TRBJ2-1 . TRBV5-1 14 CASSPRGPQVEQFF TGCGCCAGCAGCCCGCGGGGGCCTCAAGTTGAGCAGTTCTTC
. TRBJ1-4 . TRBV9 14 CASSTTGAREKLFF TGTGCCAGCAGCACCACGGGGGCTCGTGAAAAACTGTTTTTT
. TRBJ1-2 once TRBV21-1 15 CASSKNRDFMRGYTF TGTGCCAGCAGCAAGAACAGGGACTTCATGAGAGGCTACACCTTC
. TRBJ1-1 . TRBV7-3 15 CASSLTRGAGTEAFF TGTGCCAGCAGCTTAACGCGCGGGGCAGGCACTGAAGCTTTCTTT
TRBD1 TRBJ2-1 . TRBV19 16 CASSIEGRGLFNEQFF TGTGCCAGTAGTATAGAGGGCAGGGGGCTCTTTAATGAGCAGTTCTTC
. TRBJ2-7 . TRBV4-1 16 CASSQEYRVSPYEQYF TGCGCCAGCAGCCAAGAATACAGGGTTTCGCCCTACGAGCAGTACTTC
. TRBJ2-1 . TRBV24-1 16 CATSDLKWASSNEQFF TGTGCCACCAGTGATTTAAAGTGGGCTAGCTCCAATGAGCAGTTCTTC
. TRBJ2-1 . TRBV15 14 CATSRDSLTDEQFF TGTGCCACCAGCAGGGACAGCCTTACCGATGAGCAGTTCTTC
. TRBJ2-5 . TRBV5-1 12 CASSRTGETQYF TGCGCCAGCAGTCGCACCGGAGAGACCCAGTACTTC
. TRBJ1-4 . TRBV19 12 CATGVGNEKLFF TGTGCCACGGGGGTTGGGAATGAAAAACTGTTTTTT
. TRBJ1-5 . TRBV6-5 14 CASRTGGSNQPQHF TGTGCCAGCAGAACTGGAGGGAGTAATCAGCCCCAGCATTTT
. TRBJ1-3 . TRBV19 15 CASSATGISGNTIYF TGTGCCAGTAGTGCCACCGGGATCTCTGGAAACACCATATATTTT